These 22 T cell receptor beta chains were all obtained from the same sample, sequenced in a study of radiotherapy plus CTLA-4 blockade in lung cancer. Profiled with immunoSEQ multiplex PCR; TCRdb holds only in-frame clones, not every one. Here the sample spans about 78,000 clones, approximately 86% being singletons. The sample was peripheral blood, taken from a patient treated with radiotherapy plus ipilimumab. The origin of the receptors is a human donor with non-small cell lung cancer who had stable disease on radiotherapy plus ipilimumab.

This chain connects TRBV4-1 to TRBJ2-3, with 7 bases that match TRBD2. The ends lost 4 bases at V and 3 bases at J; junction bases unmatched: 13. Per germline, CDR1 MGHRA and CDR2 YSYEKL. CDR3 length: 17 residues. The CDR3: CASSLTGGGFRTDTQYF. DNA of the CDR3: TGCGCCAGCAGCCTAACGGGGGGAGGGTTCCGGACAGATACGCAGTATTTT.

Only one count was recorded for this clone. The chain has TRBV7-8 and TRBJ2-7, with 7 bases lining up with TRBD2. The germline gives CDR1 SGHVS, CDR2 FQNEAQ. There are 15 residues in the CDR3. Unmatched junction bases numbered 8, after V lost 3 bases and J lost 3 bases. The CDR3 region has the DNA TGTGCCAGCAGCTTTGCGGGGACTACAAACTACGAGCAGTACTTC. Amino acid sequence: CASSFAGTTNYEQYF. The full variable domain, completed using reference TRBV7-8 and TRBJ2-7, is GAGVSQSPRYKVAKRGQDVALRCDPISGHVSLFWYQQALGQGPEFLTYFQNEAQLDKSGLPSDRFFAERPEGSVSTLKIQRTQQEDSAVYLCASSFAGTTNYEQYFGPGTRLTVT.

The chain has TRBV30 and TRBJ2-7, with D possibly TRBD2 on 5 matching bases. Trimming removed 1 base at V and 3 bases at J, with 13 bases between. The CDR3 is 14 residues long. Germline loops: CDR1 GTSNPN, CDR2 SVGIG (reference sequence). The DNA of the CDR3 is TGTGCCTGGAGTGCGCATCTCGGACTCTACGAGCAGTACTTC. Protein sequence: CAWSAHLGLYEQYF. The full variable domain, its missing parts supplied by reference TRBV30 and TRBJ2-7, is SQTIHQWPATLVQPVGSPLSLECTVEGTSNPNLYWYRQAAGRGLQLLFYSVGIGQISSEVPQNLSASRPQDRQFILSSKKLLLSDSGFYLCAWSAHLGLYEQYFGPGTRLTVT.

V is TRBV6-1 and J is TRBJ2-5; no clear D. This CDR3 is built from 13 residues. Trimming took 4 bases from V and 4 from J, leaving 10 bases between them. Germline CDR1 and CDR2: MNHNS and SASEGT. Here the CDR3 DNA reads TGTGCCAGCAGTGCGTTTGGAAGAGAGACCCAGTACTTC. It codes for CASSAFGRETQYF.

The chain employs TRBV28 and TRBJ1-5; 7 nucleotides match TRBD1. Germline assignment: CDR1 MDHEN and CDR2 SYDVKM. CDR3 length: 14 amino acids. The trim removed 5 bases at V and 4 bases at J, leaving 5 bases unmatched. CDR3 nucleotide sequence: TGTGCCAGCAGTAGGGCAGGGGGAAATCAGCCCCAGCATTTT. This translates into CASSRAGGNQPQHF. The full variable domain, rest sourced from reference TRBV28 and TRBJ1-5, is DVKVTQSSRYLVKRTGEKVFLECVQDMDHENMFWYRQDPGLGLRLIYFSYDVKMKEKGDIPEGYSVSREKKERFSLILESASTNQTSMYLCASSRAGGNQPQHFGDGTRLSIL.

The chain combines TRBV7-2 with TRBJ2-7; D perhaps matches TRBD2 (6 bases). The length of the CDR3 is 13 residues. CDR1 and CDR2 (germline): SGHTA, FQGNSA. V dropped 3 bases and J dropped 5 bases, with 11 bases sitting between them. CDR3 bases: TGTGCCAGCAGCTTTGGAGGGGCTCACGAGCAGTACTTC. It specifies CASSFGGAHEQYF.

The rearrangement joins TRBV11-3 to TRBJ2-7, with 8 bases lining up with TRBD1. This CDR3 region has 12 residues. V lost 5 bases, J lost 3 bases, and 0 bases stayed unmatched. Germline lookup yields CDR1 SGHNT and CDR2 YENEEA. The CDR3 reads CASSGQGYEQYF. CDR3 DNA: TGTGCCAGCAGCGGACAGGGCTACGAGCAGTACTTC.

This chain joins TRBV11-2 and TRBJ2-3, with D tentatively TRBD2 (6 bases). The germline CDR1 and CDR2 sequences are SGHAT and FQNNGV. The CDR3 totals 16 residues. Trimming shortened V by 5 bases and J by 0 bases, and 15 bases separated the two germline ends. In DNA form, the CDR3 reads TGTGCCAGCAGCCCTCGAGTAGCGGTTAGCACAGATACGCAGTATTTT. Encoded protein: CASSPRVAVSTDTQYF.

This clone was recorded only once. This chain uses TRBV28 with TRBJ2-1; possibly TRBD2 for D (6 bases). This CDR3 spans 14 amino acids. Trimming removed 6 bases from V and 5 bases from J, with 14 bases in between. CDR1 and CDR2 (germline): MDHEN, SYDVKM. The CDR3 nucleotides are TGTGCCAGCAGAGAGGGACTTAGAGACAATGAGCAGTTCTTC. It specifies CASREGLRDNEQFF.

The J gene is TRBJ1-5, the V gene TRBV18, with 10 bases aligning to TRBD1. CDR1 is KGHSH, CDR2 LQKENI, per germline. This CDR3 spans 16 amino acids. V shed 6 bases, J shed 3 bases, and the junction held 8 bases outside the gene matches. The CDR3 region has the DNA TGTGCCAGCTCTCATCCGGGACAGGGGTTCAATCAGCCCCAGCATTTT. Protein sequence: CASSHPGQGFNQPQHF.

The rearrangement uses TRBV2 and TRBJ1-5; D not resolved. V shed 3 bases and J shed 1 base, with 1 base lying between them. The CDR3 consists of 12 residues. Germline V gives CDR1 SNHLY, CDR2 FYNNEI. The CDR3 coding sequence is TGTGCCAGCAGTGACAGCAATCAGCCCCAGCATTTT. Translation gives CASSDSNQPQHF.

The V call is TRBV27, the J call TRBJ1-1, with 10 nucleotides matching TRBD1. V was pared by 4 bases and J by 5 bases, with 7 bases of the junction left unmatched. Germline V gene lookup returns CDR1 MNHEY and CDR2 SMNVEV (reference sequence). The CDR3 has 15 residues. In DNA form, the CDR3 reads TGTGCCAGCAGTTATTTAGGGACAGGGGCTACTGAAGCTTTCTTT. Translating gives CASSYLGTGATEAFF.

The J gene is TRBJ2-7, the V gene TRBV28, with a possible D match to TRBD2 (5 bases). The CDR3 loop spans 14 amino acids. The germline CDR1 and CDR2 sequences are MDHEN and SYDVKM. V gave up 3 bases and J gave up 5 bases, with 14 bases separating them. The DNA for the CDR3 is TGTGCCAGCAGTTTCGAGGGCAGAACTAACGAGCAGTACTTC. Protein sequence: CASSFEGRTNEQYF.

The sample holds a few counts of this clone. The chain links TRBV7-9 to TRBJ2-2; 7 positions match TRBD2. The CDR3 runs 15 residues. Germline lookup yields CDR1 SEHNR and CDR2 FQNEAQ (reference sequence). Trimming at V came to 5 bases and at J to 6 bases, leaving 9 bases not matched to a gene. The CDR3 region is CASSPSGPMPGELFF. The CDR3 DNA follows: TGTGCCAGCAGCCCTAGCGGACCGATGCCCGGGGAGCTGTTTTTT.

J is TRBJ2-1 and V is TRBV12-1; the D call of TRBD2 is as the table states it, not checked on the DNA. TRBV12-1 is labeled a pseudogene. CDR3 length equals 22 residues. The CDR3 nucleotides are TGTGCCAGCAGCTTTGAACCCCGCGTGCGGCTAGCGGGGGGGTTCGCCTACAATGAGCAGTTCTTC. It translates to CASSFEPRVRLAGGFAYNEQFF.

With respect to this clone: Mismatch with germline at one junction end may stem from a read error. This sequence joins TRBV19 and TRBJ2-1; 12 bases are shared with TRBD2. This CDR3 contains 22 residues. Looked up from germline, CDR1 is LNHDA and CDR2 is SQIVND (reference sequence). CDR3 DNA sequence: TGTGCCAGCAGTATAGGTTCCTTCGGGGGTTGGACGACTAGCGGGAGTTACAATGAGCAGTTCTTC. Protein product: CASSIGSFGGWTTSGSYNEQFF.

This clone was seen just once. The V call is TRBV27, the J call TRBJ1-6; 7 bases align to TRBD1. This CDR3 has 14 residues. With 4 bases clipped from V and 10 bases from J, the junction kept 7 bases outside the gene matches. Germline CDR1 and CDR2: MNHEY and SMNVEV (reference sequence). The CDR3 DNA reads TGTGCCAGCAGTTACCGGACAGGTTCATCACCCCTCCACTTT. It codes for CASSYRTGSSPLHF.

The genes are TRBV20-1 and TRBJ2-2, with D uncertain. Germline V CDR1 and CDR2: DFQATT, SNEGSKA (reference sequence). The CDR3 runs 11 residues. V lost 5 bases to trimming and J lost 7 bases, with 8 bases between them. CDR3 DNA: TGCAGTGCTGGGGTGAACGGGGAGCTGTTTTTT. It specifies CSAGVNGELFF.

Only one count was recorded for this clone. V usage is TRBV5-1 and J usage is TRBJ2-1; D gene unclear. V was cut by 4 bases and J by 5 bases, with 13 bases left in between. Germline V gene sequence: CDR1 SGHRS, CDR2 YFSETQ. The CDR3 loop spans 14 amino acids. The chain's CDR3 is CASSPSFQNNEQFF. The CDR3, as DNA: TGCGCCAGCAGCCCCTCCTTCCAAAACAATGAGCAGTTCTTC.

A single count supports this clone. The CDR3 DNA reads TGTGCCAGCAGCTGGGCTAGCGGGATGCCCCAGAGTGAGCAGTTCTTC. Translation: CASSWASGMPQSEQFF. J is TRBJ2-1 and V is TRBV7-6; 9 bases map to TRBD2. Germline V lookup: CDR1 SGHVS, CDR2 FNYEAQ. The ends lost 4 bases at V and 9 bases at J; junction bases unmatched: 13. The CDR3 is 16 residues long.

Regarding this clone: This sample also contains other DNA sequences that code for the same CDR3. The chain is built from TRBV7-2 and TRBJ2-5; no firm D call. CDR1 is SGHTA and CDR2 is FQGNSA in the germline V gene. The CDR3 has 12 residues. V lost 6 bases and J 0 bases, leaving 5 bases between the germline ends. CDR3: CASSSYQETQYF. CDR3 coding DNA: TGTGCCAGCAGTTCCTACCAAGAGACCCAGTACTTC.

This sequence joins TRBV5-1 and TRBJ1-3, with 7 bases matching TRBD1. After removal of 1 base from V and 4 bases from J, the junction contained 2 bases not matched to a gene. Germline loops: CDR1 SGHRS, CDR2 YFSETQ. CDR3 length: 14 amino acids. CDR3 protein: CASSLQTGGNTIYF. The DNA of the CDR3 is TGCGCCAGCAGCTTGCAGACAGGGGGAAACACCATATATTTT.